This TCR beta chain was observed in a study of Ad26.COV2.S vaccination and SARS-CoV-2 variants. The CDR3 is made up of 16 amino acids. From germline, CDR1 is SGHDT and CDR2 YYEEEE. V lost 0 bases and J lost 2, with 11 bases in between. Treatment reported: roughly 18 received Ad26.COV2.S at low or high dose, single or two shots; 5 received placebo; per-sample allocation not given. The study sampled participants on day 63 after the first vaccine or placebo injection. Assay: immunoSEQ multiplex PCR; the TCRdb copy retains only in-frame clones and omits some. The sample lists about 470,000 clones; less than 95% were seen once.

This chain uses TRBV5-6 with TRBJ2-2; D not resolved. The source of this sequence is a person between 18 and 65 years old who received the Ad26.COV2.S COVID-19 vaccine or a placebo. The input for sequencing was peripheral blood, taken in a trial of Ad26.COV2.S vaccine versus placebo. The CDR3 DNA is TGTGCCAGCAGCTTGGTAGGGCTGATAAACACCGGGGAGCTGTTTTTT. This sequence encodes CASSLVGLINTGELFF.